What follows describes a single T cell receptor beta chain. This clonotype has just a few counts. Its antigen remains undetermined. No much larger clone is present one base from it, and per-base qualities are unavailable. These data come from a study of response to subunit inactivated influenza vaccine (dated by TCRdb to 2016 to 2018). Background for the entire study: Deep quantitative profiling of the T cell receptor repertoire was used in the study to follow responses to a trivalent subunit inactivated influenza vaccine. Study-wide conclusions, independent of this receptor: According to the authors, only a limited number of new T cells may be recruited by each seasonal influenza vaccination.

Preparation of the library involved RT-PCR. Instrument used: Illumina HiSeq 2500. The public sequencing data were trimmed at Q25 with fastp and processed into clonotypes with MiXCR by TCRdb, which kept only in-frame beta chains. Each record represents a unique CDR3 protein, reported with the most common genes and DNA among its rows. The sample profile shows about 580,000 distinct CDR3 sequences; about 15% of them were found once. Jointly, the top ten make up 11% of the sample. CDR3 length: 14 amino acids, cysteine to phenylalanine. Only the CDR3 region is kept as DNA, spanning 42 bases read in frame from base 1. V is clipped by 2 bases and J by 3 bases, and the sequence between their germline boundaries is 9 bases long. The germline V gene specifies SGHRS as CDR1 and YFSETQ as CDR2.

Here the chain combines TRBV5-1 and TRBJ2-1, with the D gene uncertain. The sequence came from a man in his fifties or sixties who received an inactivated influenza vaccine. Donor details come from another sample of the same person, matched by shared clones. The material was PBMCs from blood, obtained 12 days after vaccination. The CDR3 reads as follows: CASSFMASYNEQFF. The DNA sequence is given as TGCGCCAGCAGCTTTATGGCCAGCTACAATGAGCAGTTCTTC.